Below, 31 T cell receptor beta chains from the same sample are listed, as sequenced in a study of cytomegalovirus exposure and HLA in healthy donors. This PCR relied on a set of 60 Vbeta primers and 13 Jbeta primers. Sequencing used immunoSEQ multiplex PCR; TCRdb keeps in-frame clones, though not all of them. The data contain roughly 150,000 clones, about four fifths of them seen just once; the ten biggest clones take up 7.5% to 9%. Source material: PBMCs. The receptors were gathered from a male donor in good health and CMV-seropositive.

The chain is built from TRBV14 and TRBJ2-5; 9 bases fit TRBD2. The V segment lost 3 bases and the J segment 5 bases; nucleotides outside the gene matches: 10. This CDR3 has 16 residues. The germline gives CDR1 SGHDN, CDR2 FVKESK. This CDR3 is CASSHLAGRGGETQYF. CDR3 coding DNA: TGTGCCAGCAGCCACCTAGCGGGAAGGGGCGGGGAGACCCAGTACTTC. Full variable domain (rest looked up from reference TRBV14 and TRBJ2-5): EAGVTQFPSHSVIEKGQTVTLRCDPISGHDNLYWYRRVMGKEIKFLLHFVKESKQDESGMPNNRFLAERTGGTYSTLKVQPAELEDSGVYFCASSHLAGRGGETQYFGPGTRLLVL.

The rearrangement links TRBV6-5 to TRBJ1-2; D call uncertain. The length of the CDR3 is 14 residues. Germline CDR1 and CDR2: MNHEY and SVGAGI. V was clipped by 0 bases and J by 5 bases, with 10 bases between them. CDR3 protein: CASSYSPERYGYTF. The CDR3 DNA follows: TGTGCCAGCAGTTACTCACCAGAAAGATATGGCTACACCTTC.

This chain links TRBV5-1 with TRBJ1-3; unclear D gene. Trimming left V 4 bases short and J 0 bases short, with 5 bases between. CDR3 size: 13 residues. The germline gives CDR1 SGHRS, CDR2 YFSETQ. CDR3 sequence reads: CASSPRSGNTIYF. CDR3 DNA: TGCGCCAGCAGCCCTCGCTCTGGAAACACCATATATTTT.

The V call is TRBV4-3, the J call TRBJ2-1; TRBD2 matches at 11 bases. Trimming cost V 0 bases and J 4 bases; bases outside gene matches: 8. The germline CDR1 and CDR2 sequences are LGHNA and YSLEER. CDR3 length equals 18 residues. CDR3 amino acids: CASSQDIPLAGAYNEQFF. The CDR3 nucleotides read TGCGCCAGCAGCCAAGATATCCCACTAGCGGGAGCTTACAATGAGCAGTTCTTC.

The chain links TRBV7-2 to TRBJ2-1, with D tentatively TRBD2 (5 bases). The length of the CDR3 is 16 residues. With 5 bases removed from V and 8 bases from J, the gap between germline ends came to 22 bases. CDR1 and CDR2 (germline): SGHTA, FQGNSA. Here the CDR3 reads CASSPAGRLLIHEQFF. As DNA, the CDR3 is TGTGCCAGCAGCCCCGCGGGCCGACTCCTCATCCATGAGCAGTTCTTC.

A remark on this clone: The sample contains more than one DNA sequence encoding this CDR3. The chain links TRBV18 to TRBJ2-5; no reliable D call. Germline CDR1 is KGHSH and CDR2 is LQKENI. The germline V and J ends were trimmed by 3 bases and 4 bases, with 9 bases remaining between them. CDR3 length: 13 amino acids. CDR3 protein: CASSPLPGETQYF. The CDR3 DNA sequence: TGTGCCAGCTCACCGCTCCCGGGAGAGACCCAGTACTTC.

CDR3 region: CASSWTSGVYEQFF. CDR3 nucleotide sequence: TGTGCCAGCAGTTGGACTAGCGGGGTGTATGAGCAGTTCTTC. J is TRBJ2-1 and V is TRBV6-1, with 12 bases identical to TRBD2. In germline, CDR1 is MNHNS, CDR2 SASEGT. V dropped 5 bases and J dropped 8; count of bases not matched to a gene: 4. The CDR3 runs to 14 residues.

The chain joins TRBV14 to TRBJ1-3, with D hard to call. Germline loops: CDR1 SGHDN, CDR2 FVKESK. This CDR3 contains 13 residues. V dropped 4 bases and J dropped 0 bases, with 4 bases sitting between them. The CDR3 bases are TGTGCCAGCAGCCTTTACTCTGGAAACACCATATATTTT. Protein: CASSLYSGNTIYF.

This rearrangement joins TRBV30 to TRBJ1-2, with a tentative D call TRBD1 (5 bases). The CDR3 consists of 13 residues. Germline V gene sequence: CDR1 GTSNPN, CDR2 SVGIG (reference sequence). Trimming removed 1 base from V and 4 bases from J, with 10 bases in between. This chain's CDR3 is CAWSAPGVYGYTF. The CDR3, as DNA: TGTGCCTGGAGTGCTCCGGGGGTCTATGGCTACACCTTC. Looking up the rest from reference TRBV30 and TRBJ1-2 gives the full variable domain: SQTIHQWPATLVQPVGSPLSLECTVEGTSNPNLYWYRQAAGRGLQLLFYSVGIGQISSEVPQNLSASRPQDRQFILSSKKLLLSDSGFYLCAWSAPGVYGYTFGSGTRLTVV.

In its sample, this clone was seen a few times. V and J are TRBV9 and TRBJ2-5; the match to TRBD1 covers 9 bases. The end of the DNA aligns better with TRBJ2-7, so the J call may be wrong. Germline V gene data show CDR1 as SGDLS and CDR2 as YYNGEE. The CDR3 runs 16 residues. The CDR3 nucleotides are TGTGCCAGCAGCGCTGGGACAGGGATCGGGCCCTACGAGCAGTACTTC. Its protein is CASSAGTGIGPYEQYF.

This chain uses TRBV18 with TRBJ2-1; 8 bases match TRBD1. The germline V gene has CDR1 KGHSH and CDR2 LQKENI. The J segment lost 6 bases and the V segment lost 5 bases, leaving 9 bases of the junction unmatched. The CDR3 runs to 15 residues. CDR3 coding DNA: TGTGCCAGCTCATCCGACAGGGGATCTTTCAATGAGCAGTTCTTC. Residues: CASSSDRGSFNEQFF.

This chain connects TRBV6-5 to TRBJ2-7, with 8 bases identical to TRBD1. With V trimmed by 6 bases and J by 3 bases, 4 bases remained unmatched. Germline lookup yields CDR1 MNHEY and CDR2 SVGAGI. This CDR3 is built from 13 residues. CDR3: CASSDGQGYEQYF. The CDR3 nucleotides are TGTGCCAGCAGCGACGGACAGGGCTACGAGCAGTACTTC.

This clone was observed a few times. The chain combines TRBV30 with TRBJ1-1; D is undetermined. The V end lost 2 bases, the J end lost 11 bases, and 12 bases lay between the germline ends. Per the germline V gene, CDR1 is GTSNPN and CDR2 is SVGIG (reference sequence). This CDR3 is built from 11 residues. For the CDR3, the DNA is TGTGCCTGGAGTACTGGGCCGTGGGCTTTCTTT. This gives the protein CAWSTGPWAFF.

The chain carries TRBV7-6 and TRBJ2-1; the match to TRBD2 covers 9 bases. With V trimmed by 1 base and J by 0 bases, 7 bases remained unmatched. The germline V gene has CDR1 SGHVS and CDR2 FNYEAQ. CDR3 size: 18 residues. The CDR3 DNA is TGTGCCAGCAGCTTAGTCGGCGGGGGGGCCGACTCCTACAATGAGCAGTTCTTC. It yields the protein CASSLVGGGADSYNEQFF.

The CDR3 nucleotides read TGTGCCAGCAGCTTGGGTCCCCGGGGCAATGAGCAGTTCTTC. Translating gives CASSLGPRGNEQFF. The rearrangement joins TRBV5-6 to TRBJ2-1, with D tentatively TRBD2 (5 bases). V dropped 0 bases and J dropped 6 bases, with 10 bases sitting between them. There are 14 residues in the CDR3. The germline gives CDR1 SGHDT, CDR2 YYEEEE.

Written as DNA, the CDR3 is TGTGCCAGCAGTTACTCCCCAGGGTGGGCCGGAAACACCATATATTTT. This translates into CASSYSPGWAGNTIYF. The chain couples TRBV6-5 to TRBJ1-3; TRBD1 is a possible D gene (5 bases). This CDR3 comprises 16 residues. Looked up from germline, CDR1 is MNHEY and CDR2 is SVGAGI. Trimming removed 0 bases at V and 4 bases at J, with 13 bases between.

In this sample, this clone turned up once. The CDR3 nucleotides read TGCGCCAGCAGCCAAGATGGAGGTTATGACCAGCCCCAGCATTTT. Amino acid sequence: CASSQDGGYDQPQHF. The J gene is TRBJ1-5, the V gene TRBV4-3; D is undetermined. Per the germline V gene, CDR1 is LGHNA and CDR2 is YSLEER. This CDR3 comprises 15 residues. The V end lost 0 bases, the J end lost 7 bases, and 13 bases lay between the germline ends.

V usage is TRBV30 and J usage is TRBJ2-7; D is perhaps TRBD2 (7 bases). The germline V gene encodes CDR1 GTSNPN and CDR2 SVGIG (reference sequence). The CDR3 is 13 residues long. The V and J ends lost 6 bases and 10 bases respectively, with 22 bases between them. The CDR3 region has the DNA TGTGCCTGTCAAGGGGGGGACCGAGTACGACAGTACTTC. Protein sequence: CACQGGDRVRQYF.

The chain employs TRBV13 and TRBJ1-3; 8 bases line up with TRBD1. The V gene end was trimmed by 5 bases and the J gene end by 0 bases; junction bases not matched to a gene: 3. The CDR3 has 15 residues. CDR1 PRHDT and CDR2 FYEKMQ come from the germline V gene (reference sequence). The DNA of the CDR3 is TGTGCCAGCAGCCGACAGGGGAGCTCTGGAAACACCATATATTTT. Protein sequence: CASSRQGSSGNTIYF.

The chain recombines TRBV9 with TRBJ2-2; D possibly corresponds to TRBD2 (6 bases). CDR3 length equals 14 residues. V lost 0 bases and J 5 bases, leaving 8 bases between the germline ends. CDR1 is SGDLS and CDR2 is YYNGEE in the germline V gene. Here the CDR3 DNA reads TGTGCCAGCAGCGTAGTGGCGGGAACCGGGGAGCTGTTTTTT. Translating gives CASSVVAGTGELFF.

In this sample, this clone turned up once. The CDR3 DNA follows: TGTGCCAGCAGGTCACAGGGGGTCGACACTGAAGCTTTCTTT. Residues: CASRSQGVDTEAFF. The J gene is TRBJ1-1, the V gene TRBV6-1, with 8 positions matching TRBD1. CDR3 size: 14 residues. Germline CDR1 reads MNHNS; CDR2 reads SASEGT. V lost 6 bases to trimming and J lost 3 bases; unmatched junction nucleotides: 6.

This clone was counted a single time. The V gene is TRBV18, the J gene TRBJ2-7, with 8 bases that match TRBD1. This CDR3 has 16 residues. Looked up from germline, CDR1 is KGHSH and CDR2 is LQKENI. The trim removed 3 bases at V and 7 bases at J, leaving 14 bases unmatched. The CDR3 region has the DNA TGTGCCAGCTCACCTAGGACAGGGCCGGGACAAAGGGAGCAGTACTTC. Its protein product is CASSPRTGPGQREQYF.

The chain links TRBV4-3 to TRBJ1-1, with 7 bases identical to TRBD1. CDR1 LGHNA and CDR2 YSLEER come from the germline V gene. CDR3 length: 14 residues. The J segment lost 3 bases and the V segment lost 3 bases, leaving 4 bases of the junction unmatched. The CDR3 loop is CASSQNRGYTEAFF. The CDR3 nucleotides read TGCGCCAGCAGCCAGAACAGGGGTTACACTGAAGCTTTCTTT.

The rearrangement joins TRBV5-5 to TRBJ2-7; tentatively, D is TRBD2 (5 bases). The germline CDR1 and CDR2 sequences are SGHKS and YYEKEE (reference sequence). The V end lost 4 bases, the J end lost 0 bases, and 11 bases lay between the germline ends. This CDR3 has 14 amino acids. CDR3 residues: CASSPLGVSYEQYF. In DNA form, the CDR3 reads TGTGCCAGCAGCCCCCTGGGAGTCTCCTACGAGCAGTACTTC.

The chain uses TRBV7-9 and TRBJ2-3; D not resolved. The CDR3 has 15 amino acids. Between the trimmed V and J ends, which lost 5 bases and 2 bases, there was a span of 14 bases. From germline, CDR1 is SEHNR and CDR2 FQNEAQ (reference sequence). CDR3 amino acids: CASSLVLRNTDTQYF. The CDR3 DNA follows: TGTGCCAGCAGCCTGGTACTACGAAACACAGATACGCAGTATTTT. The whole variable domain, remainder taken from reference TRBV7-9 and TRBJ2-3, is DTGVSQNPRHKITKRGQNVTFRCDPISEHNRLYWYRQTLGQGPEFLTYFQNEAQLEKSRLLSDRFSAERPKGSFSTLEIQRTEQGDSAMYLCASSLVLRNTDTQYFGPGTRLTVL.

The genes are TRBV28 and TRBJ2-1; 13 nucleotides match TRBD2. CDR1 and CDR2 (germline): MDHEN, SYDVKM. The V segment lost 5 bases and the J segment 10 bases; nucleotides outside the gene matches: 8. The CDR3 has 15 residues. CDR3 sequence: CASSLWTSGSGEQFF. CDR3 DNA: TGTGCCAGCAGTCTCTGGACTAGCGGGAGTGGGGAGCAGTTCTTC.

The gene calls are TRBV5-1 and TRBJ1-2; D gene unclear. The length of the CDR3 is 14 residues. Per the germline V gene, CDR1 is SGHRS and CDR2 is YFSETQ. V was cut by 0 bases and J by 5 bases, with 11 bases left in between. The CDR3: CASSLGNSIYGYTF. CDR3 in DNA: TGCGCCAGCAGCTTGGGGAACAGCATATATGGCTACACCTTC.

V and J are TRBV27 and TRBJ2-6; D gene uncertain. V was trimmed by 8 bases and J by 5 bases, leaving 7 bases between them. The CDR3 is made up of 12 amino acids. Germline V gene sequence: CDR1 MNHEY, CDR2 SMNVEV (reference sequence). CDR3 in DNA: TGTGCCAGCCGAGGATGGGCCAACGTCCTGACTTTC. Amino acids: CASRGWANVLTF.

This chain links TRBV20-1 with TRBJ2-5; no reliable D call. This CDR3 region has 11 residues. The ends were cut back, 6 bases at V and 4 bases at J, with 9 bases in the middle. Germline loops: CDR1 DFQATT, CDR2 SNEGSKA (reference sequence). The CDR3 bases are TGCAGTGCCCAAAACGGAGAGACCCAGTACTTC. Its protein product is CSAQNGETQYF.

The chain carries TRBV6-1 and TRBJ1-3; the D is unclear. V was clipped by 2 bases and J by 0 bases, with 8 bases between them. CDR1 MNHNS and CDR2 SASEGT come from the germline V gene. This CDR3 is built from 15 residues. The DNA for the CDR3 is TGTGCCAGCAGTGAAAGCGGGAACTCTGGAAACACCATATATTTT. Translation gives CASSESGNSGNTIYF.

The chain has TRBV6-1 and TRBJ1-1; 7 bases are a match to TRBD1. In germline, CDR1 is MNHNS, CDR2 SASEGT. With V trimmed by 7 bases and J by 12 bases, 17 bases remained unmatched. CDR3 length: 14 amino acids. The DNA for the CDR3 is TGTGCCAGCACCAAACAGGGGCTGGGGGCACTTTCTTTCTTT. It is translated as CASTKQGLGALSFF.